The entry below describes one T cell receptor beta chain. The antigen remains undetermined. The table came from immunoSEQ multiplex PCR; TCRdb's copy has only in-frame clones and leaves some out. The sample holds about 25,000 clones, 75% to 90% seen once. Stated time point: cycle 4 day 1 (C4D1), after 6 weeks of nivolumab. Relapses following autologous stem cell transplantation were seen in all patients, with brentuximab vedotin exposure varying. Using magnetic negative selection, the CD4+ T cells were separated out of thawed PBMCs. V gave up 7 bases and J gave up 1 base, with 14 bases separating them. The CDR3 covers 15 residues. Germline V gene data show CDR1 as SEHNR and CDR2 as FQNEAQ (reference sequence). This record belongs to a study of PD-1 blockade in classical Hodgkin lymphoma. Study findings and constraints: Relative to healthy donors, newly diagnosed patients reportedly had lower baseline TCR diversity, which was reported as lower still in relapsed/refractory patients. It was among complete responders that baseline diversity resembled that of newly diagnosed patients.

This clonotype was obtained from a human donor with classical Hodgkin lymphoma. This material consisted of CD4+ T cells from blood, taken before the fourth cycle of nivolumab. The chain combines TRBV7-9 with TRBJ2-4; either TRBD1 or TRBD2 may supply D (5 bases each). This CDR3 is CASTYVEGAKNIQYF. As DNA, the CDR3 is TGTGCCAGCACCTACGTTGAGGGGGCCAAAAACATTCAGTACTTC. Combining the CDR3 with reference TRBV7-9 and TRBJ2-4 gives the whole variable domain DTGVSQNPRHKITKRGQNVTFRCDPISEHNRLYWYRQTLGQGPEFLTYFQNEAQLEKSRLLSDRFSAERPKGSFSTLEIQRTEQGDSAMYLCASTYVEGAKNIQYFGAGTRLSVL.